The present entry profiles one TCR beta chain with its context. Its antigen remains unidentified. The V and J ends lost 3 bases and 1 base respectively, with 13 bases between them. The CDR3 totals 16 residues. Germline V gene data show CDR1 as MGHRA and CDR2 as YSYEKL. The entry originates in a study of T-cell memory formation after mild COVID-19. Study-level results: Most CD4+ clones that shrank were in CM and EM, while CD8+ ones turned up in EMRA. Some clones that responded were present in memory (sampled pre-infection), which suggests cross-reactive memory joined.

TCRdb ran MiXCR on the 5' RACE reads and lists one entry per CDR3 protein. The profile covers more than 300,000 distinct CDR3 sequences, with roughly an eighth appearing a single time and around a fifth taken by the ten largest. The sequence derives from a man younger than 35 who had mild COVID-19 (a few samples of this study predate the infection). Cell type and time point are not known. Material for sequencing was PBMCs or a T cell subset sorted from them (not recorded which). The genes are TRBV4-1 and TRBJ2-4; either TRBD1 or TRBD2 may fit D (6 bases each). CDR3 DNA sequence: TGCGCCAGCAGCCAGGAGGGGGTACTGGCCAAAAACATTCAGTACTTC. It specifies CASSQEGVLAKNIQYF.